This T cell receptor beta chain was sequenced in a study of T cells in Graves' hyperthyroidism and ophthalmopathy. There were TCR beta CDR3 regions amplified from RNA transcripts. TCR CDR3 regions were first amplified by RT-PCR with HTBI primers. TCRdb fed the multiplex PCR reads into MiXCR, producing one record per CDR3 protein. Among about 360,000 distinct CDR3 sequences listed, 13% were seen once. Those with hyperthyroidism were 18 to 65 years old, newly diagnosed, and ill for under 2 months. The PBMCs were sourced from fresh peripheral blood (about 9.7 ml). The V end lost 4 bases, the J end lost 6 bases, and 12 bases lay between the germline ends. CDR1 is KGHDR, CDR2 SFDVKD, per germline. The CDR3 covers 14 residues.

Sequencing was carried out using blood. The chain couples TRBV24-1 to TRBJ2-1; D might be TRBD2 (5 bases). The receptor was isolated from a woman aged 18-35 years with Graves' hyperthyroidism. The CDR3 DNA reads as TGTGCCACCAGTGAACTACGGGGAACCAATGAGCAGTTCTTC. This codes for CATSELRGTNEQFF.